One sample yielded the 21 T cell receptor beta chains listed below, sequenced in a study of cytomegalovirus exposure and HLA in healthy donors. 13 Jbeta primers and 60 Vbeta primers were used for the PCR. Clones were read by immunoSEQ multiplex PCR, and TCRdb kept only the in-frame ones, dropping some. The sample has 65,000 to 90,000 clones, almost 85% seen once. Material for sequencing was PBMCs. These receptors all come from a man between 18 and 29 years old in good health and CMV-seronegative.

The V and J genes are TRBV5-1 and TRBJ2-7; D unclear. The germline CDR1 and CDR2 sequences are SGHRS and YFSETQ. The CDR3 covers 14 residues. Trimming shortened V by 0 bases and J by 0 bases, and 7 bases separated the two germline ends. The CDR3 sequence: CASSLEVVSYEQYF. For the CDR3, the DNA is TGCGCCAGCAGCTTGGAAGTAGTCTCCTACGAGCAGTACTTC.

In DNA, the CDR3 is TGTGCCAGCTCGAAGGGGGCAGGGGGTTCCTACGAGCAGTACTTC. It specifies CASSKGAGGSYEQYF. J is TRBJ2-7 and V is TRBV18, with 7 bases fitting TRBD1. The germline gives CDR1 KGHSH, CDR2 LQKENI. The CDR3 contains 15 residues. J lost 1 base, V lost 6 bases, and 9 bases had no gene match.

This clone has only one observation. The rearrangement uses TRBV25-1 and TRBJ2-7; 11 nucleotides align to TRBD1. From germline, CDR1 is MGHDK and CDR2 SYGVNS. Trimming cost V 8 bases and J 6 bases; bases outside gene matches: 6. This CDR3 has 13 amino acids. In nucleotides, the CDR3 is TGTGCCAGCGGCCGGACAGGGGGCATCGAGCAGTACTTC. Its translation: CASGRTGGIEQYF.

The chain uses TRBV28 and TRBJ2-5; the D gene is possibly TRBD2 (6 bases). Germline assignment: CDR1 MDHEN and CDR2 SYDVKM. Trimming pared 3 bases from V and 0 bases from J, leaving 14 bases between. There are 16 residues in the CDR3. This CDR3 is CASSFGGSGYQETQYF. DNA of the CDR3: TGTGCCAGCAGTTTCGGAGGGTCAGGATACCAAGAGACCCAGTACTTC.

CDR3 sequence reads: CAWSETTGLPTYNEQFF. The CDR3 bases are TGTGCCTGGAGTGAAACTACGGGACTACCGACCTACAATGAGCAGTTCTTC. This rearrangement joins TRBV30 to TRBJ2-1; the match to TRBD2 covers 7 bases. The CDR3 is 17 amino acids. Trimming cost V 1 base and J 2 bases; bases outside gene matches: 11. CDR1 is GTSNPN and CDR2 is SVGIG in the germline V gene (reference sequence).

This clone is a singleton in its sample. The rearrangement joins TRBV10-3 to TRBJ2-7, with D possibly being TRBD2 (5 bases). Trimming shortened V by 2 bases and J by 0 bases, and 11 bases separated the two germline ends. The CDR3 sequence is 15 residues long. The germline V gene encodes CDR1 ENHRY and CDR2 SYGVKD. CDR3 sequence (DNA): TGTGCCATCAGTGAGAAGTCGGAGGTCTCCTACGAGCAGTACTTC. It translates to CAISEKSEVSYEQYF.

V and J are TRBV7-6 and TRBJ2-5; no reliable D call. Germline assignment: CDR1 SGHVS and CDR2 FNYEAQ. This CDR3 comprises 15 residues. V was shortened by 1 base and J by 5 bases, with 14 bases between the two germline ends. CDR3 sequence: CASSLVLLGSETQYF. The CDR3 DNA reads TGTGCCAGCAGCTTAGTTCTCTTGGGCAGCGAGACCCAGTACTTC.

The V call is TRBV28, the J call TRBJ1-2; tentative D call: TRBD1 (6 bases). The CDR3 contains 13 residues. The ends were cut back, 4 bases at V and 8 bases at J, with 14 bases in the middle. CDR1 MDHEN and CDR2 SYDVKM come from the germline V gene. The DNA of the CDR3 is TGTGCCAGCAGTTATCTGGACAGCCAAGGCTACACCTTC. It is translated as CASSYLDSQGYTF.

The gene calls are TRBV6-5 and TRBJ1-1; D possibly corresponds to TRBD1 (5 bases). This CDR3 contains 13 residues. Trimming cost V 5 bases and J 3 bases, with 10 bases left between them. The germline CDR1 and CDR2 sequences are MNHEY and SVGAGI. The DNA of the CDR3 is TGTGCCAGCAGTAAACAGGAGTACACTGAAGCTTTCTTT. Its protein is CASSKQEYTEAFF.

The V gene is TRBV4-3, the J gene TRBJ1-2; D not certain. Trimming removed 6 bases at V and 3 bases at J, with 17 bases between. This CDR3 is 15 amino acids long. CDR1 and CDR2 from the germline V gene are LGHNA and YSLEER. This CDR3 is CASRPSLRSDYGYTF. The CDR3 nucleotides read TGCGCCAGCAGACCAAGTTTACGGTCTGACTATGGCTACACCTTC.

The chain links TRBV29-1 to TRBJ2-5; TRBD1 matches at 7 bases. Germline CDR1 and CDR2: SQVTM and ANQGSEA. V gave up 2 bases and J gave up 5 bases; unmatched junction bases: 8. This CDR3 has 14 amino acids. This CDR3 is CSVESQGHRETQYF. CDR3 DNA: TGCAGCGTTGAATCACAGGGGCATCGGGAGACCCAGTACTTC.

Written as DNA, the CDR3 is TGCAGCGTTGAAGATCAGAACAGGGGCTATGGCTACACCTTC. Amino acids: CSVEDQNRGYGYTF. The rearrangement uses TRBV29-1 and TRBJ1-2; 7 nucleotides match TRBD1. The germline V gene has CDR1 SQVTM and CDR2 ANQGSEA. The trim removed 0 bases at V and 4 bases at J, leaving 5 bases unmatched. The CDR3 contains 14 residues.

Here the CDR3 reads CASSGSGGFDEQFF. The CDR3 coding sequence is TGTGCCAGTAGTGGCTCAGGAGGATTCGATGAGCAGTTCTTC. This sequence joins TRBV19 and TRBJ2-1, with D perhaps matching TRBD2 (5 bases). The CDR3 length is 14 residues. In germline, CDR1 is LNHDA, CDR2 SQIVND (reference sequence). Deletions cut 5 bases from V and 8 bases from J, with 16 bases between. The full variable domain, completed using reference TRBV19 and TRBJ2-1, is DGGITQSPKYLFRKEGQNVTLSCEQNLNHDAMYWYRQDPGQGLRLIYYSQIVNDFQKGDIAEGYSVSREKKESFPLTVTSAQKNPTAFYLCASSGSGGFDEQFFGPGTRLTVL.

This chain connects TRBV19 to TRBJ1-1; no definite D call. The CDR3 is 13 residues long. Germline V gives CDR1 LNHDA, CDR2 SQIVND (reference sequence). The V end lost 6 bases, the J end lost 4 bases, and 12 bases lay between the germline ends. CDR3 nucleotide sequence: TGTGCCAGTAGGATAAGTCGGGGCACTGAAGCTTTCTTT. Amino acid sequence: CASRISRGTEAFF.

V usage is TRBV7-2 and J usage is TRBJ2-7; D unresolved. Germline V gene lookup returns CDR1 SGHTA and CDR2 FQGNSA. V lost 3 bases, J lost 6 bases, and 9 bases lay in between. The CDR3 covers 12 residues. Here the CDR3 reads CASSLPRLEQYF. CDR3 nucleotides: TGTGCCAGCAGCTTGCCGCGGCTCGAGCAGTACTTC.

The V gene is TRBV4-1, the J gene TRBJ2-1; D remains unclear. The germline gives CDR1 MGHRA, CDR2 YSYEKL. The CDR3 covers 15 residues. V was cut by 7 bases and J by 0 bases, with 13 bases left in between. The CDR3 nucleotides are TGCGCCAGCAACCACGGGTACTTCTCCTACAATGAGCAGTTCTTC. As protein: CASNHGYFSYNEQFF.

This chain links TRBV29-1 with TRBJ2-3; perhaps TRBD2 as D (6 bases). Germline V gives CDR1 SQVTM, CDR2 ANQGSEA. V lost 8 bases and J lost 2, with 17 bases in between. The CDR3 spans 14 residues. CDR3 DNA sequence: TGCAGCTCTGGGGGAGGCCTTCACACAGATACGCAGTATTTT. Protein product: CSSGGGLHTDTQYF.

With regard to this clone: Distinct nucleotide sequences in the sample also encode this CDR3. The V and J genes are TRBV29-1 and TRBJ1-1; D ambiguous. The ends were cut back, 6 bases at V and 2 bases at J, with 10 bases in the middle. The CDR3 has 12 residues. Germline CDR1 reads SQVTM; CDR2 reads ANQGSEA. Here the CDR3 reads CSVPGGNTEAFF. The DNA of the CDR3 is TGCAGCGTCCCCGGAGGTAACACTGAAGCTTTCTTT.

The chain recombines TRBV7-2 with TRBJ2-1, with 7 positions matching TRBD1. The CDR3 has 19 amino acids. V lost 5 bases, J lost 2 bases, and 18 bases stayed unmatched. CDR1 and CDR2 from the germline V gene are SGHTA and FQGNSA. CDR3 in DNA: TGTGCCAGCAGCCTTCGCGGACAGGACCTCAGACTGACCTACAATGAGCAGTTCTTC. This sequence encodes CASSLRGQDLRLTYNEQFF. Full variable domain (rest looked up from reference TRBV7-2 and TRBJ2-1): GAGVSQSPSNKVTEKGKDVELRCDPISGHTALYWYRQSLGQGLEFLIYFQGNSAPDKSGLPSDRFSAERTGGSVSTLTIQRTQQEDSAVYLCASSLRGQDLRLTYNEQFFGPGTRLTVL.

This chain uses TRBV7-6 with TRBJ1-6; D gene uncertain. The ends were cut back, 3 bases at V and 10 bases at J, with 7 bases in the middle. Germline V lookup: CDR1 SGHVS, CDR2 FNYEAQ. CDR3 length: 12 amino acids. This CDR3 is CASSLPGSPLHF. For the CDR3, the DNA is TGTGCCAGCAGCTTGCCTGGCTCACCCCTCCACTTT.

The chain joins TRBV9 to TRBJ2-1, with TRBD2 matching over 12 bases. Losses at the gene ends were 6 bases for V and 7 bases for J; bases not matched to a gene: 8. Germline assignment: CDR1 SGDLS and CDR2 YYNGEE. This CDR3 has 15 residues. The CDR3 here is CASTSSGRAGNEQFF. DNA of the CDR3: TGTGCCAGCACATCTAGCGGGAGGGCAGGGAATGAGCAGTTCTTC.